This TCR beta chain was captured in a study of follicular helper T cells after annual influenza vaccination. Study-level results: Recurrent ICOS+CD38+ cTfh clonotypes included tetramer and AIM influenza-specific ones.

Time point noted: 2014-2015 season, 7 days after vaccination. Assay: immunoSEQ multiplex PCR; the TCRdb copy retains only in-frame clones and omits some. The table shows about 15,000 clones, with roughly 84% occurring only once. The V end lost 0 bases, the J end lost 8 bases, and 14 bases lay between the germline ends. The CDR3 spans 15 residues. The V gene's germline CDR1 is SGHRS and CDR2 YFSETQ. Regarding this clone: Its antigen is still unknown.

The source of this sequence is an adult who received the influenza vaccine. The V gene is TRBV5-1, the J gene TRBJ1-4; the D gene is possibly TRBD1 (6 bases). The sample here was CXCR5+ CD38- circulating T follicular helper cells from blood, taken 7 days after influenza vaccination. Regarding subset: circulating Tfh, non-naive CD4+CXCR5+PD-1+ (ICOS+CD38+ or ICOS-CD38-). CDR3 in DNA: TGCGCCAGCAGCTTGGCGAGGGGGATTGGGGAAAAACTGTTTTTT. It encodes CASSLARGIGEKLFF.